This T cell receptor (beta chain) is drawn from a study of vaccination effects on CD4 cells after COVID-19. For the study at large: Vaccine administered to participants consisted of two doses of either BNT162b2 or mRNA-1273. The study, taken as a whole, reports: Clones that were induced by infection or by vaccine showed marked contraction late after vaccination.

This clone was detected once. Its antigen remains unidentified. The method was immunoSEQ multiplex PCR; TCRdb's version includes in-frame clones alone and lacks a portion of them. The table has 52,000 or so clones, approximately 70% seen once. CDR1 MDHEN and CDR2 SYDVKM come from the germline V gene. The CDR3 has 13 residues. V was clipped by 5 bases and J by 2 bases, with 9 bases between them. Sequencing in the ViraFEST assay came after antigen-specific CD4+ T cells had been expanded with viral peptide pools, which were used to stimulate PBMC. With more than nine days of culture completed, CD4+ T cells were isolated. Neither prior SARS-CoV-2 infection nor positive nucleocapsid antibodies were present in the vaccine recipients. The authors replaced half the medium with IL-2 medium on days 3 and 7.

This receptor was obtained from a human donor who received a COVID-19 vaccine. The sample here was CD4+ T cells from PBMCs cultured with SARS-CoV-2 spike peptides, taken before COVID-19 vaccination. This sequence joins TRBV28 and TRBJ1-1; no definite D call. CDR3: CASSGELNTEAFF. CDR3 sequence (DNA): TGTGCCAGCAGTGGAGAGTTAAACACTGAAGCTTTCTTT.